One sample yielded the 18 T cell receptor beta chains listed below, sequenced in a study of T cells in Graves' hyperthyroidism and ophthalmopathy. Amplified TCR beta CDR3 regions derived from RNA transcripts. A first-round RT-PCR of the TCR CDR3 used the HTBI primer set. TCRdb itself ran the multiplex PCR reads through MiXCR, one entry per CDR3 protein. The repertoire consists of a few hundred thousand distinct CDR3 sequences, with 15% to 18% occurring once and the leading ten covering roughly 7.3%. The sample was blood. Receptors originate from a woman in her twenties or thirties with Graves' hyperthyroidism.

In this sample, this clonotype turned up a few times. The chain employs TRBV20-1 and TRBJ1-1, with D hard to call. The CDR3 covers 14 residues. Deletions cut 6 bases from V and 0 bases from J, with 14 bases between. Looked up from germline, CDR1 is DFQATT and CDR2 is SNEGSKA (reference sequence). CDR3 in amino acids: CSADNSGMNTEAFF. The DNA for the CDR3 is TGCAGTGCCGACAACAGCGGTATGAACACTGAAGCTTTCTTT.

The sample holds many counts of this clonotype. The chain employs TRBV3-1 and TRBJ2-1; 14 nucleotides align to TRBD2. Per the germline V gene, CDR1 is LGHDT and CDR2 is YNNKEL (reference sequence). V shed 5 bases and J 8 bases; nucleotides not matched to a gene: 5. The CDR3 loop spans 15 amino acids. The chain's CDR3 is CASSETSGREHEQFF. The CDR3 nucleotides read TGTGCCAGCAGCGAGACTAGCGGGAGGGAACATGAGCAGTTCTTC.

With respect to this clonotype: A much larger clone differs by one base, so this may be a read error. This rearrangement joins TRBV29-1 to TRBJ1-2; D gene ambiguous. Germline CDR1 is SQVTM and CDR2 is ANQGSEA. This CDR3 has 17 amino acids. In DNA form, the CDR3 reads TGCAGCGCTGAAGGAGACCTGCCCCGAAGACCTAACTATGGCTACACCTTC. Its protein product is CSAEGDLPRRPNYGYTF.

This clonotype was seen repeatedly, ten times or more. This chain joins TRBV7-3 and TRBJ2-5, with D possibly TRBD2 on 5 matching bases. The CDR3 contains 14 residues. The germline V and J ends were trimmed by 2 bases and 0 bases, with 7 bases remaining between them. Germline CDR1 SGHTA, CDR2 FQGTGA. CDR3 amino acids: CASSLAGNQETQYF. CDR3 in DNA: TGTGCCAGCAGCTTAGCCGGGAACCAAGAGACCCAGTACTTC.

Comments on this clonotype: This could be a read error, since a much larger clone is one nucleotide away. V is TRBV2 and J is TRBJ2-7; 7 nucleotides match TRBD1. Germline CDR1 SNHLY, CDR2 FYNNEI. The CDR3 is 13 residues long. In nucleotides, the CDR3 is TGTGCCACCAGTGAAGGGGGCGTCCACAAGCAGTACTTC. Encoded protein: CATSEGGVHKQYF.

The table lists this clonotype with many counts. DNA of the CDR3: TGTGCCAGCAGCTTAGGGGGAGATAGCAATCAGCCCCAGCATTTT. This encodes CASSLGGDSNQPQHF. The chain joins TRBV11-2 to TRBJ1-5; D is undetermined. The CDR3 contains 15 residues. V was trimmed by 1 base and J by 0 bases, leaving 7 bases between them. Germline CDR1 reads SGHAT; CDR2 reads FQNNGV.

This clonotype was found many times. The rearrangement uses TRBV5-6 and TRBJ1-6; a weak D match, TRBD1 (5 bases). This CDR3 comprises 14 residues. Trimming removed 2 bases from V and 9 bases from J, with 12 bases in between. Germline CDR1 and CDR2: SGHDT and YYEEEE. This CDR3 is CASSFRAGVSPLHF. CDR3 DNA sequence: TGTGCCAGCAGCTTTCGGGCGGGGGTTTCACCCCTCCACTTT.

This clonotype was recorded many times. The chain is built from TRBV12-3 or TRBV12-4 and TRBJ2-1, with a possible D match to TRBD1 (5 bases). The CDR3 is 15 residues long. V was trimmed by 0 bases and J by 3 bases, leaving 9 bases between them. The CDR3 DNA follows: TGTGCCAGCAGTTTAGCTAGGGGTGGCTACAATGAGCAGTTCTTC. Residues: CASSLARGGYNEQFF.

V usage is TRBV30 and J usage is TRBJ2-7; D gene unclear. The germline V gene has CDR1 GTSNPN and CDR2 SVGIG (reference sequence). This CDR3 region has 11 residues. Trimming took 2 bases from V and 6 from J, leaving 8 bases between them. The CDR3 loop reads CAWSLPSEQYF. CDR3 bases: TGTGCCTGGAGTCTCCCCTCCGAGCAGTACTTC. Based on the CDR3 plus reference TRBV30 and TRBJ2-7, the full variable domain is SQTIHQWPATLVQPVGSPLSLECTVEGTSNPNLYWYRQAAGRGLQLLFYSVGIGQISSEVPQNLSASRPQDRQFILSSKKLLLSDSGFYLCAWSLPSEQYFGPGTRLTVT.

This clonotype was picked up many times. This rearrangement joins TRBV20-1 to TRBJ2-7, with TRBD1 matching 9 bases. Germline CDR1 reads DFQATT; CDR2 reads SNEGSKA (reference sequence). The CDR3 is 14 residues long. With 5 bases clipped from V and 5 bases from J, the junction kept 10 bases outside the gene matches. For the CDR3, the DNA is TGCAGTGCTCCTGCGCACGGGACAGGGAACGAGCAGTACTTC. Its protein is CSAPAHGTGNEQYF.

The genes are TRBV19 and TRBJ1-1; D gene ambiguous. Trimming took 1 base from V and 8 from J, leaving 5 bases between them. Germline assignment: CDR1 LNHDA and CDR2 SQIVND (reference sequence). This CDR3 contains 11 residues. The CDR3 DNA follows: TGTGCCAGTAGTATAGGGATCGAAGCTTTCTTT. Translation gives CASSIGIEAFF.

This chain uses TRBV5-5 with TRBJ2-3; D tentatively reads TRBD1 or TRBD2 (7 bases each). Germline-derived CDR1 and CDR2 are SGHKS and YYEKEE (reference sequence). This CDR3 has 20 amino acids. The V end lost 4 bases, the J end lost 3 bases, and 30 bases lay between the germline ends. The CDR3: CASSLSQTGPGGAGTDTQYF. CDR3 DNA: TGTGCCAGCAGCCTCTCCCAAACCGGGCCAGGGGGAGCGGGGACAGATACGCAGTATTTT.

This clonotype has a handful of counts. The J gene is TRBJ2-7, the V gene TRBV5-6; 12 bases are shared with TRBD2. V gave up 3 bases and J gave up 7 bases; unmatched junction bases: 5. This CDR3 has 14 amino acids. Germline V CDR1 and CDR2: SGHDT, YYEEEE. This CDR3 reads CASSSTSGSREQYF. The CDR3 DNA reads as TGTGCCAGCAGCTCGACTAGCGGGAGTAGGGAGCAGTACTTC.

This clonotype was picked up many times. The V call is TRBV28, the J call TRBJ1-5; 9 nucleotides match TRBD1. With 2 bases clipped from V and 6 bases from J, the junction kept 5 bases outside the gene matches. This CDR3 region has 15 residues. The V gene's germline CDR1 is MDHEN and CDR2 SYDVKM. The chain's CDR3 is CASSLAGTGSQPQHF. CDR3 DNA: TGTGCCAGCAGTTTAGCCGGGACAGGGAGTCAGCCCCAGCATTTT.

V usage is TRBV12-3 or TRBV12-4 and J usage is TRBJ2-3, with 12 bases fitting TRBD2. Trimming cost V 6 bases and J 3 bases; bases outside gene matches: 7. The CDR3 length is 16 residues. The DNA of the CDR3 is TGTGCCAGCAGCCTAGCGGGAGGGCGCAGAACAGATACGCAGTATTTT. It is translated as CASSLAGGRRTDTQYF.

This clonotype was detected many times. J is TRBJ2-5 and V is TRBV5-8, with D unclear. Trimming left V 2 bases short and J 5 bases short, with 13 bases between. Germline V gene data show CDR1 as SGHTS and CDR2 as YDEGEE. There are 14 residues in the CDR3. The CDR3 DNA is TGTGCCAGCAGCTTAGGCGGTAAACCGGAGACCCAGTACTTC. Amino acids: CASSLGGKPETQYF.

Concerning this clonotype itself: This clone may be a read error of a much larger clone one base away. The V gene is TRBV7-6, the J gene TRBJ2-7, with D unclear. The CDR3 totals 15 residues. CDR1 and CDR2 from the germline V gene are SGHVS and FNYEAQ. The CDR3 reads CANSPPERTIYEQYF. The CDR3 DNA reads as TGTGCCAACAGCCCTCCCGAAAGGACCATCTACGAGCAGTACTTC.

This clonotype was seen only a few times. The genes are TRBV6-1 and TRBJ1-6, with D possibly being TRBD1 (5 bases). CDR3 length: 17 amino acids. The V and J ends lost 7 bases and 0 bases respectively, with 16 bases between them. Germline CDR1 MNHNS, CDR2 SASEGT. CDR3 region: CASNLGGGGSYNSPLHF. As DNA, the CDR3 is TGTGCCAGCAATCTAGGTGGGGGAGGCTCCTATAATTCACCCCTCCACTTT.